Shown below are 5 T cell receptor beta chains from a single sample sequenced in a study of T cell responses to AZD1222 COVID-19 vaccine. The method was immunoSEQ multiplex PCR; TCRdb's version includes in-frame clones alone and lacks a portion of them. Among some 140,000 clones listed, 93% were seen once. The sample was peripheral blood, taken on day 0 of AZD1222 vaccination. The receptor source for this set is an adult in good health.

The V gene is TRBV2, the J gene TRBJ2-5; no clear D gene. This CDR3 is built from 14 residues. V was shortened by 1 base and J by 5 bases, with 11 bases between the two germline ends. Germline V gives CDR1 SNHLY, CDR2 FYNNEI. Here the CDR3 reads CASSEGPNRETQYF. DNA of the CDR3: TGTGCCAGCAGTGAAGGGCCGAACCGGGAGACCCAGTACTTC.

The chain carries TRBV5-1 and TRBJ1-1; 8 positions agree with TRBD1. Germline loops: CDR1 SGHRS, CDR2 YFSETQ. The V gene end was trimmed by 3 bases and the J gene end by 5 bases; junction bases not matched to a gene: 6. The CDR3 is 14 amino acids. The CDR3 protein is CASSSATGGTEAFF. DNA for the CDR3: TGCGCCAGCAGCTCAGCAACAGGGGGAACTGAAGCTTTCTTT.

The CDR3 DNA reads TGTGCCAGCAGCTTAGGGGAGAACACTGAAGCTTTCTTT. Protein: CASSLGENTEAFF. The V gene is TRBV11-3, the J gene TRBJ1-1; D unclear. The CDR3 is 13 amino acids. Germline-derived CDR1 and CDR2 are SGHNT and YENEEA. V was clipped by 1 base and J by 1 base, with 4 bases between them.

This chain links TRBV4-1 with TRBJ1-2; possibly TRBD1 for D (6 bases). V gave up 7 bases and J gave up 2 bases, with 17 bases separating them. CDR1 is MGHRA, CDR2 YSYEKL, per germline. The CDR3 loop spans 15 amino acids. The CDR3 DNA is TGCGCCAGCAACCCTGGGGGCGGGCGAAACTATGGCTACACCTTC. Translating gives CASNPGGGRNYGYTF.

Written as DNA, the CDR3 is TGTGCCAGCAGCTTGGTCGCTGGAGGGGGGTTGGGAGAGACCCAGTACTTC. This translates into CASSLVAGGGLGETQYF. The chain has TRBV5-5 and TRBJ2-5; TRBD1 or TRBD2 may be the D gene (6 bases each). V dropped 0 bases and J dropped 4 bases, with 19 bases sitting between them. There are 17 residues in the CDR3. CDR1 is SGHKS, CDR2 YYEKEE, per germline (reference sequence).